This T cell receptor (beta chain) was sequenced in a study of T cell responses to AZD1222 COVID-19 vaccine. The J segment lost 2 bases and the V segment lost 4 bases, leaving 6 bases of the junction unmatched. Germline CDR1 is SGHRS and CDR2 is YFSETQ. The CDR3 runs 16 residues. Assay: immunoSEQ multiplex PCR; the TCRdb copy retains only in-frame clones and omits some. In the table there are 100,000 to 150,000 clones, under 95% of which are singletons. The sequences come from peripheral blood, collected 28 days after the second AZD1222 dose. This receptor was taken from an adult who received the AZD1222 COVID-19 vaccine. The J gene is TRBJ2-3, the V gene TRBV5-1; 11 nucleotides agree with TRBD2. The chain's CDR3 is CASSGGLAGTTDTQYF. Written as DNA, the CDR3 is TGCGCCAGCAGCGGAGGACTAGCGGGTACCACAGATACGCAGTATTTT.